These 25 T cell receptor beta chains were sequenced from one sample in a study of T cell responses to AZD1222 COVID-19 vaccine. The data were produced by immunoSEQ multiplex PCR, yet TCRdb's version contains in-frame clones alone and is incomplete. This sample has about 120,000 clones, with around 89% found just once. Sequences were derived from peripheral blood, sampled on day 0 of AZD1222 vaccination. The receptor source for this set is an adult in good health.

The chain couples TRBV6-5 to TRBJ2-7; D remains unclear. Deletions cut 6 bases from V and 5 bases from J, with 17 bases between. CDR3 length: 14 amino acids. Germline V gene data show CDR1 as MNHEY and CDR2 as SVGAGI. CDR3 protein: CASRTGPLSDEQYF. The CDR3 bases are TGTGCCAGCAGGACGGGCCCGTTATCCGACGAGCAGTACTTC.

The chain links TRBV29-1 to TRBJ1-2; TRBD1 agrees at 9 bases. Trimming cost V 7 bases and J 4 bases; bases outside gene matches: 16. Germline V lookup: CDR1 SQVTM, CDR2 ANQGSEA. This CDR3 region has 16 residues. The CDR3 here is CSAVHPRDRDGYGYTF. The CDR3 DNA reads as TGCAGCGCCGTTCACCCCCGGGACAGGGATGGCTATGGCTACACCTTC.

The chain links TRBV9 to TRBJ2-7, with 9 bases identical to TRBD1. The CDR3 totals 14 residues. Germline V CDR1 and CDR2: SGDLS, YYNGEE. J was trimmed by 2 bases and V by 4 bases; bases with no gene match: 4. The CDR3 nucleotides read TGTGCCAGCAGCAGACAGGGGGACCCCTACGAGCAGTACTTC. Its translation: CASSRQGDPYEQYF.

The rearrangement uses TRBV7-3 and TRBJ2-1; 7 bases map to TRBD2. The germline V gene has CDR1 SGHTA and CDR2 FQGTGA. J lost 0 bases, V lost 5 bases, and 7 bases had no gene match. The CDR3 sequence is 16 residues long. Written as DNA, the CDR3 is TGTGCCAGCAGCCCCCAACGGACTAGCTCCTACAATGAGCAGTTCTTC. Translation: CASSPQRTSSYNEQFF.

V is TRBV2 and J is TRBJ2-6; no clear D. From germline, CDR1 is SNHLY and CDR2 FYNNEI. Trimming removed 6 bases at V and 2 bases at J, with 11 bases between. The CDR3 extends over 15 amino acids. As DNA, the CDR3 is TGTGCCAGCAGCACCCGGGCACCTGGGGCCAACGTCCTGACTTTC. Its translation: CASSTRAPGANVLTF.

J is TRBJ2-5 and V is TRBV14; D not certain. The CDR3 is 12 amino acids. Trimming left V 4 bases short and J 4 bases short, with 7 bases between. CDR1 and CDR2 from the germline V gene are SGHDN and FVKESK. CDR3 loop: CASSPHAETQYF. The DNA for the CDR3 is TGTGCCAGCAGCCCCCATGCAGAGACCCAGTACTTC.

V gene TRBV7-2 combines with J gene TRBJ2-7; possible D gene TRBD2, 6 bases. V lost 0 bases and J lost 5, with 17 bases in between. The CDR3 loop spans 16 amino acids. Per germline, CDR1 SGHTA and CDR2 FQGNSA. The CDR3 nucleotides are TGTGCCAGCAGCTTAGCTAGCGGCCTCAAGAGCAACGAGCAGTACTTC. Its protein is CASSLASGLKSNEQYF.

The CDR3, as DNA: TGTGCCAGCACCGTTAGCACAGATACGCAGTATTTT. This encodes CASTVSTDTQYF. V and J are TRBV2 and TRBJ2-3; D unresolved. V lost 7 bases and J lost 0, with 5 bases in between. Germline CDR1 and CDR2: SNHLY and FYNNEI. CDR3 length: 12 residues. Using reference TRBV2 and TRBJ2-3 for the parts outside the CDR3, the full variable domain is EPEVTQTPSHQVTQMGQEVILRCVPISNHLYFYWYRQILGQKVEFLVSFYNNEISEKSEIFDDQFSVERPDGSNFTLKIRSTKLEDSAMYFCASTVSTDTQYFGPGTRLTVL.

V and J are TRBV6-6 and TRBJ1-5; tentative D call: TRBD1 (6 bases). Looked up from germline, CDR1 is MNHNY and CDR2 is SVGAGI (reference sequence). Trimming took off 5 bases at V and 3 bases at J, with 23 bases between the two ends. The CDR3 sequence is 18 residues long. CDR3 bases: TGTGCCAGCAGTCTCCACCGGCGGGGGGCTGGTATCAATCAGCCCCAGCATTTT. Translated: CASSLHRRGAGINQPQHF.

The gene calls are TRBV4-2 and TRBJ2-7, with D maybe TRBD2 (5 bases). V shed 1 base and J shed 5 bases, with 15 bases lying between them. CDR3 size: 15 residues. Germline values: CDR1 LGHNA, CDR2 YNFKEQ. DNA for the CDR3: TGTGCCAGCAGCCAAGGGGATCTCCCGCGGGACGAGCAGTACTTC. Protein: CASSQGDLPRDEQYF.

The rearrangement uses TRBV2 and TRBJ2-1, with 11 bases matching TRBD2. The germline CDR1 and CDR2 sequences are SNHLY and FYNNEI. The CDR3 consists of 16 residues. The trim removed 4 bases at V and 5 bases at J, leaving 7 bases unmatched. CDR3 region: CASSVLSSGGDNEQFF. The CDR3 DNA is TGTGCCAGCAGTGTCCTGAGTAGCGGGGGGGACAATGAGCAGTTCTTC.

The rearrangement uses TRBV18 and TRBJ2-3, with TRBD1 matching over 8 bases. CDR1 and CDR2 (germline): KGHSH, LQKENI. V dropped 1 base and J dropped 10; count of bases not matched to a gene: 7. The CDR3 length is 14 residues. DNA for the CDR3: TGTGCCAGCTCACCACACCAGGGGGCCCTGGCGCAGTATTTT. Translated, it gives CASSPHQGALAQYF.

The chain couples TRBV15 to TRBJ2-1; maybe TRBD2 (5 bases). Deletions cut 3 bases from V and 5 bases from J, with 11 bases between. The CDR3 has 14 amino acids. Germline V CDR1 and CDR2: LNHNV, YYDKDF (reference sequence). The DNA of the CDR3 is TGTGCCACCAGCAGTCGGGGAAATAACAATGAGCAGTTCTTC. Amino acids: CATSSRGNNNEQFF. Full variable domain (remainder filled in from reference TRBV15 and TRBJ2-1): DAMVIQNPRYQVTQFGKPVTLSCSQTLNHNVMYWYQQKSSQAPKLLFHYYDKDFNNEADTPDNFQSRRPNTSFCFLDIRSPGLGDTAMYLCATSSRGNNNEQFFGPGTRLTVL.

The chain is built from TRBV6-5 and TRBJ1-1; no reliable D call. The CDR3 is 12 residues long. V lost 5 bases and J lost 7, with 11 bases in between. Per the germline V gene, CDR1 is MNHEY and CDR2 is SVGAGI. The DNA for the CDR3 is TGTGCCAGCAGTACCCCCCCGGGTGAAGCTTTCTTT. Protein sequence: CASSTPPGEAFF.

V usage is TRBV4-3 and J usage is TRBJ2-3; 10 bases fit TRBD2. Per germline, CDR1 LGHNA and CDR2 YSLEER. The CDR3 is 17 residues long. Trimming at V came to 4 bases and at J to 1 base, leaving 8 bases not matched to a gene. Here the CDR3 reads CASSPSSGGAGTDTQYF. The CDR3 nucleotides are TGCGCCAGCAGCCCGTCAAGCGGGGGGGCGGGCACAGATACGCAGTATTTT.

The genes are TRBV3-1 (or the pseudogene TRBV3-2) and TRBJ2-1; the match to TRBD2 covers 13 bases. V lost 4 bases to trimming and J lost 9 bases; unmatched junction nucleotides: 6. Germline CDR1 LGHDT, CDR2 YNNKEL (reference sequence). There are 15 residues in the CDR3. CDR3 amino acids: CASSREGLAGSEQFF. For the CDR3, the DNA is TGTGCCAGCAGCCGAGAGGGACTAGCGGGAAGTGAGCAGTTCTTC.

This chain links TRBV10-3 with TRBJ2-3; the match to TRBD2 covers 9 bases. Germline CDR1 and CDR2: ENHRY and SYGVKD. The CDR3 covers 15 residues. With V trimmed by 4 bases and J by 2 bases, 4 bases remained unmatched. The CDR3 coding sequence is TGTGCCATCAGTGTAGCGGGAGTGGACACAGATACGCAGTATTTT. It codes for CAISVAGVDTDTQYF.

The chain has TRBV13 and TRBJ1-1, with D possibly TRBD1 on 5 matching bases. The CDR3 is 13 residues long. Trimming took 2 bases from V and 8 from J, leaving 12 bases between them. Germline CDR1 reads PRHDT; CDR2 reads FYEKMQ (reference sequence). The CDR3 bases are TGTGCCAGCAGCTTACGGCAGGGTAAGGAAGCTTTCTTT. It is translated as CASSLRQGKEAFF.

The table lists this clone with a count of one. V is TRBV6-5 and J is TRBJ2-2; 7 nucleotides line up with TRBD2. Trimming took 6 bases from V and 4 from J; bases not matched to a gene: 5. Germline CDR1 and CDR2: MNHEY and SVGAGI. The CDR3 extends over 14 amino acids. The CDR3 nucleotides are TGTGCCAGCAGACGACTAGCTCCCACCGGGGAGCTGTTTTTT. It specifies CASRRLAPTGELFF.

This clone was observed a few times. The V gene is TRBV5-6, the J gene TRBJ1-2; 8 nucleotides align to TRBD1. Germline V CDR1 and CDR2: SGHDT, YYEEEE. Trimming took 0 bases from V and 4 from J; bases not matched to a gene: 11. This CDR3 spans 17 amino acids. DNA of the CDR3: TGTGCCAGCAGCTTGGGGGTGACAGGGGTGGAAGTCTATGGCTACACCTTC. Translating gives CASSLGVTGVEVYGYTF.

This clone was recorded once. This chain connects TRBV19 to TRBJ2-1; 8 nucleotides line up with TRBD1. This CDR3 spans 16 amino acids. Trimming cost V 1 base and J 2 bases; bases outside gene matches: 4. CDR1 and CDR2 (germline): LNHDA, SQIVND (reference sequence). CDR3 bases: TGTGCCAGTAGTATAGGGCGCAGGGGGCCCTACAATGAGCAGTTCTTC. This codes for CASSIGRRGPYNEQFF. Looking up the rest from reference TRBV19 and TRBJ2-1 gives the full variable domain: DGGITQSPKYLFRKEGQNVTLSCEQNLNHDAMYWYRQDPGQGLRLIYYSQIVNDFQKGDIAEGYSVSREKKESFPLTVTSAQKNPTAFYLCASSIGRRGPYNEQFFGPGTRLTVL.

The chain uses TRBV6-5 and TRBJ2-7; TRBD2 agrees at 8 bases. This CDR3 comprises 16 residues. After removal of 0 bases from V and 3 bases from J, the junction contained 7 bases not matched to a gene. Germline CDR1 reads MNHEY; CDR2 reads SVGAGI. CDR3 sequence reads: CASSYSAGGGFYEQYF. CDR3 in DNA: TGTGCCAGCAGTTACTCTGCTGGCGGGGGGTTCTACGAGCAGTACTTC.

The V call is TRBV5-6, the J call TRBJ2-5; 7 bases are a match to TRBD2. V dropped 1 base and J dropped 0; count of bases not matched to a gene: 12. This CDR3 is 18 amino acids long. Germline lookup yields CDR1 SGHDT and CDR2 YYEEEE. CDR3 sequence reads: CASSLRGLGILYQETQYF. CDR3 DNA sequence: TGTGCCAGCAGCTTGAGAGGACTAGGGATACTCTACCAAGAGACCCAGTACTTC.

The chain recombines TRBV29-1 with TRBJ2-7; TRBD2 is a possible D gene (5 bases). This CDR3 is built from 11 residues. V lost 6 bases to trimming and J lost 3 bases, with 9 bases between them. Germline V gene sequence: CDR1 SQVTM, CDR2 ANQGSEA. The CDR3 DNA is TGCAGCGTGTTGAGGGACTACGAGCAGTACTTC. This codes for CSVLRDYEQYF.

The gene calls are TRBV4-1 and TRBJ1-1; 7 bases agree with TRBD1. Germline CDR1 and CDR2: MGHRA and YSYEKL. Trimming at V came to 3 bases and at J to 5 bases, leaving 12 bases not matched to a gene. This CDR3 contains 16 residues. The CDR3 region is CASSHTWGRGRTEAFF. CDR3 nucleotides: TGCGCCAGCAGCCACACATGGGGAAGGGGGCGGACTGAAGCTTTCTTT.